Shown below are 21 T cell receptor beta chains from a single sample sequenced in a study of blood T cell repertoires in COVID-19. This table comes from immunoSEQ multiplex PCR, and its TCRdb copy is limited to in-frame clones, with some not included. Of approximately 260,000 clones listed, roughly 80% are singletons. Material for sequencing was peripheral blood. The source of these receptors is a woman aged 80 or older with acute or convalescent COVID-19.

This chain uses TRBV4-2 with TRBJ1-6; D remains unclear. Germline values: CDR1 LGHNA, CDR2 YNFKEQ. Deletions cut 2 bases from V and 7 bases from J, with 9 bases between. There are 14 residues in the CDR3. The CDR3 DNA follows: TGTGCCAGCAGCCAACAGAGGGAGAATTCACCCCTCCACTTT. Residues: CASSQQRENSPLHF.

The chain is built from TRBV9 and TRBJ1-6, with TRBD1 matching 7 bases. The CDR3 has 14 residues. V lost 3 bases, J lost 7 bases, and 4 bases stayed unmatched. Germline CDR1 and CDR2: SGDLS and YYNGEE. This CDR3 reads CASSDLQGNSPLHF. The CDR3 region has the DNA TGTGCCAGCAGCGACCTACAGGGGAATTCACCCCTCCACTTT.

This clone was seen once. The V and J genes are TRBV14 and TRBJ2-1; the D gene is possibly TRBD2 (5 bases). CDR1 and CDR2 (germline): SGHDN, FVKESK. Trimming took off 3 bases at V and 6 bases at J, with 15 bases between the two ends. The CDR3 length is 15 residues. CDR3 amino acids: CASSQEVTRSNEQFF. CDR3 coding DNA: TGTGCCAGCAGCCAGGAGGTTACCAGAAGCAATGAGCAGTTCTTC. The entire variable domain, with the rest obtained from reference TRBV14 and TRBJ2-1, is as follows: EAGVTQFPSHSVIEKGQTVTLRCDPISGHDNLYWYRRVMGKEIKFLLHFVKESKQDESGMPNNRFLAERTGGTYSTLKVQPAELEDSGVYFCASSQEVTRSNEQFFGPGTRLTVL.

The CDR3, as DNA: TGTGCCAGTAGTAACTCCATCTCTGGGGCCAACGTCCTGACTTTC. This encodes CASSNSISGANVLTF. The rearrangement links TRBV19 to TRBJ2-6; no reliable D call. Trimming took off 4 bases at V and 0 bases at J, with 7 bases between the two ends. The CDR3 is 15 residues long. Germline V lookup: CDR1 LNHDA, CDR2 SQIVND (reference sequence). Supplemented by reference TRBV19 and TRBJ2-6, the full variable domain reads DGGITQSPKYLFRKEGQNVTLSCEQNLNHDAMYWYRQDPGQGLRLIYYSQIVNDFQKGDIAEGYSVSREKKESFPLTVTSAQKNPTAFYLCASSNSISGANVLTFGAGSRLTVL.

This chain links TRBV5-5 with TRBJ1-6; 8 positions match TRBD1. There are 15 residues in the CDR3. V was clipped by 2 bases and J by 6 bases; unmatched bases: 4. CDR1 SGHKS and CDR2 YYEKEE come from the germline V gene (reference sequence). The CDR3 is CASSLQGGTNSPLHF. CDR3 DNA sequence: TGTGCCAGCAGCTTACAGGGGGGGACTAATTCACCCCTCCACTTT.

V gene TRBV7-9 combines with J gene TRBJ2-7, with 7 bases matching TRBD2. The CDR3 is 16 residues long. Unmatched junction bases numbered 15, after V lost 4 bases and J lost 6 bases. Germline V gene sequence: CDR1 SEHNR, CDR2 FQNEAQ (reference sequence). CDR3 nucleotide sequence: TGTGCCAGCAGCTGGGCCGTGGGCCTAGCGGATCTCGAGCAGTACTTC. Translation: CASSWAVGLADLEQYF.

Written as DNA, the CDR3 is TGTGCCATCACGGGAGGGCAGATGAACACTGAAGCTTTCTTT. It is translated as CAITGGQMNTEAFF. The chain joins TRBV10-3 to TRBJ1-1; no firm D call. In germline, CDR1 is ENHRY, CDR2 SYGVKD. The CDR3 has 14 amino acids. The V gene lost 7 bases and the J gene lost 0 bases, with 12 bases spanning the gap.

The rearrangement joins TRBV7-2 to TRBJ2-5, with 14 bases fitting TRBD2. V was pared by 3 bases and J by 2 bases, with 2 bases of the junction left unmatched. The CDR3 extends over 16 amino acids. CDR1 and CDR2 from the germline V gene are SGHTA and FQGNSA. The CDR3: CASSLRTSGGQETQYF. CDR3 bases: TGTGCCAGCAGCTTGAGGACTAGCGGGGGGCAAGAGACCCAGTACTTC.

The J gene is TRBJ1-2, the V gene TRBV6-5; unclear D gene. This CDR3 is built from 15 residues. V lost 0 bases, J lost 8 bases, and 16 bases lay in between. CDR1 MNHEY and CDR2 SVGAGI come from the germline V gene. For the CDR3, the DNA is TGTGCCAGCAGTTACTCGGCAGGAAACCGAATGGGCTACACCTTC. As protein: CASSYSAGNRMGYTF.

In its sample, this clone was seen once. This chain uses TRBV30 with TRBJ2-3; 10 nucleotides agree with TRBD2. This CDR3 is 17 amino acids long. Germline loops: CDR1 GTSNPN, CDR2 SVGIG (reference sequence). J was trimmed by 0 bases and V by 0 bases; bases with no gene match: 6. CDR3 sequence: CAWSVRGSGGSTDTQYF. CDR3 sequence (DNA): TGTGCCTGGAGTGTACGGGGTAGCGGGGGGAGCACAGATACGCAGTATTTT.

This chain links TRBV7-9 with TRBJ2-7; TRBD1 matches 8 bases. The CDR3 totals 14 residues. CDR1 is SEHNR and CDR2 is FQNEAQ in the germline V gene (reference sequence). Trimming took 5 bases from V and 6 from J; bases not matched to a gene: 9. As DNA, the CDR3 is TGTGCCAGCAGCCGCGGGGACAGGTCCCCCGAGCAGTACTTC. Translating it yields CASSRGDRSPEQYF.

The rearrangement joins TRBV7-9 to TRBJ1-4, with TRBD1 matching 9 bases. The CDR3 is made up of 15 amino acids. J gave up 4 bases and V 2 bases, and 2 bases lay outside the gene matches. Germline V gene data show CDR1 as SEHNR and CDR2 as FQNEAQ (reference sequence). Here the CDR3 reads CASSLRTGVNEKLFF. The CDR3 DNA is TGTGCCAGCAGCTTAAGGACAGGGGTTAATGAAAAACTGTTTTTT.

As regards this clone: One end of the junction is discordant with germline, which a read error may explain. V and J are TRBV5-1 and TRBJ2-5, with no clear D. There are 14 residues in the CDR3. The germline V gene has CDR1 SGHRS and CDR2 YFSETQ. CDR3 residues: CASSLTEVQKTQYF. The CDR3 DNA sequence: TGCGCCAGCAGCCTTACAGAAGTCCAAAAGACCCAGTACTTC.

This CDR3 is CASSIVGPSAHNEQFF. The CDR3 DNA is TGTGCCAGTAGTATAGTTGGGCCTAGCGCACACAATGAGCAGTTCTTC. This rearrangement joins TRBV19 to TRBJ2-1; possible D gene TRBD2, 6 bases. The V gene's germline CDR1 is LNHDA and CDR2 SQIVND (reference sequence). V was clipped by 1 base and J by 5 bases, with 15 bases between them. The CDR3 contains 16 residues.

This sequence joins TRBV24-1 and TRBJ2-1, with 7 positions matching TRBD2. The CDR3 loop spans 16 amino acids. The V gene end was trimmed by 4 bases and the J gene end by 8 bases; junction bases not matched to a gene: 13. Germline assignment: CDR1 KGHDR and CDR2 SFDVKD. CDR3 coding DNA: TGTGCCACCAGTGACCAAAGACTAGCAGCTAACTATGAGCAGTTCTTC. It encodes CATSDQRLAANYEQFF.

This clone occurred once. This sequence joins TRBV27 and TRBJ1-6, with TRBD1 identical over 7 bases. CDR3 size: 14 residues. Trimming took 8 bases from V and 8 from J; bases not matched to a gene: 9. The germline V gene encodes CDR1 MNHEY and CDR2 SMNVEV (reference sequence). CDR3 DNA sequence: TGTGCCAGCTCCAGGGGACAGTACTATTCACCCCTCCACTTT. Encoded protein: CASSRGQYYSPLHF.

In DNA form, the CDR3 reads TGTGCCAGCAGCGTAGGGTTGACAGGGGTCAAGGCTGGCTATGGCTACACCTTC. This translates into CASSVGLTGVKAGYGYTF. V and J are TRBV9 and TRBJ1-2; 8 bases match TRBD1. The CDR3 has 18 residues. Germline CDR1 SGDLS, CDR2 YYNGEE. Trimming took 0 bases from V and 4 from J; bases not matched to a gene: 14.

This clone was picked up a small number of times. The genes are TRBV7-2 and TRBJ1-1, with D possibly matching TRBD1 (5 bases). The V end lost 4 bases, the J end lost 5 bases, and 14 bases lay between the germline ends. CDR1 and CDR2 (germline): SGHTA, FQGNSA. The CDR3 is made up of 14 amino acids. The CDR3 DNA is TGTGCCAGCAGCTCCTCGACGGGGGGAACTGAAGCTTTCTTT. Protein product: CASSSSTGGTEAFF.

V gene TRBV18 combines with J gene TRBJ2-1; 9 bases line up with TRBD1. The CDR3 runs 15 residues. Trimming cost V 2 bases and J 4 bases; bases outside gene matches: 3. Germline V gives CDR1 KGHSH, CDR2 LQKENI. For the CDR3, the DNA is TGTGCCAGCTCACCAGCGGGACAGGGATACAATGAGCAGTTCTTC. Translating gives CASSPAGQGYNEQFF.

This chain links TRBV30 with TRBJ1-3, with a weak D call TRBD1 (5 bases). Germline values: CDR1 GTSNPN, CDR2 SVGIG (reference sequence). This CDR3 has 13 amino acids. V was pared by 0 bases and J by 2 bases, with 5 bases between. Here the CDR3 DNA reads TGTGCCTGGAGTGTAGGGGCTGGAAACACCATATATTTT. Protein sequence: CAWSVGAGNTIYF.

The chain is built from TRBV6-5 and TRBJ2-1; the D gene is possibly TRBD1 (5 bases). Germline V gene lookup returns CDR1 MNHEY and CDR2 SVGAGI. This CDR3 is built from 14 residues. V lost 7 bases to trimming and J lost 5 bases, with 15 bases between them. The DNA for the CDR3 is TGTGCCAGCACTCAGGGTAGGGTCGACAATGAGCAGTTCTTC. Translating it yields CASTQGRVDNEQFF.